This T cell receptor (beta chain) stems from a study of OX40 agonist ivuxolimab in advanced cancers. The CDR3 is made up of 15 amino acids. Germline CDR1 is MNHNS and CDR2 is SASEGT. V lost 6 bases, J lost 1 base, and 13 bases lay in between. General observations from the study: Both CD4+ and CD8+ T cell populations in blood had undergone clonal expansion by week 6 at 0.1 to 3.0 mg/kg.

The data were produced by immunoSEQ multiplex PCR, yet TCRdb's version contains in-frame clones alone and is incomplete. The sample holds roughly 50,000 clones, around four fifths seen once. Notes on this clone: Its antigen is not known.

The TCR comes from an adult with an advanced solid tumor such as melanoma, head and neck, liver or kidney cancer. The V gene is TRBV6-1, the J gene TRBJ2-1; tentatively, D is TRBD2 (5 bases). The sequences come from CD4+ or CD8+ T cells sorted from blood, collected in a trial of the OX40 agonist ivuxolimab. The CDR3 sequence is CASSEKGGSYNEQFF. CDR3 nucleotide sequence: TGTGCCAGCAGCGAGAAAGGAGGATCCTACAATGAGCAGTTCTTC.